This T cell receptor (beta chain) was found in a study of OX40 agonist ivuxolimab in advanced cancers. Study-wide context: With ivuxolimab, an agonistic anti-OX40 (CD134) antibody, patients were treated.

As to this clone: Its specificity is unknown.

Sequencing used immunoSEQ multiplex PCR; TCRdb keeps in-frame clones, though not all of them. The sample has roughly 75,000 clones; 93% are singletons. Study results and caveats: CD4+ and CD8+ blood T cells expanded clonally by week 6 at 0.1 to 3.0 mg/kg. Low normalized T-cell clonal expansion was additionally recorded for some nonresponders.

Losses at the gene ends were 2 bases for V and 3 bases for J; bases not matched to a gene: 1. Germline CDR1 and CDR2: SGHTS and YDEGEE. This CDR3 comprises 13 residues. The receptor was derived from an adult with an advanced solid tumor such as melanoma, head and neck, liver or kidney cancer. The chain couples TRBV5-8 to TRBJ2-7, with 8 bases identical to TRBD1. The sequenced sample was CD4+ or CD8+ T cells sorted from blood, obtained in a trial of the OX40 agonist ivuxolimab. CDR3 nucleotides: TGTGCCAGCAGCTTAGACAGGGGCTACGAGCAGTACTTC. It encodes CASSLDRGYEQYF.